This entry describes one TCR beta chain. In its sample, this clonotype was seen a few times. Its antigen specificity is not known. It has no much larger one-base neighbor in the sample; base qualities were not kept. V lost 6 bases and J lost 6 bases; the stretch between them is 13 bases long. Looking up the germline V gene (reference sequence) yields CDR1 DFQATT and CDR2 SNEGSKA. From cysteine to phenylalanine, the CDR3 is 12 amino acids long. Of the read, only the CDR3 DNA is kept; its 36 bases are in frame from base 1. The entry originates in a study of T cell repertoires in cytomegalovirus infection (dated by TCRdb to about 2019). Concerning the study at large: Because public TCR beta signatures pointed to carriage of CMV infection together with the matching HLA type, the HLA type of each donor mattered for the analysis.

The run used an Illumina HiSeq 1500. Using fastp at Q25 and MiXCR, TCRdb reprocessed the public reads and kept productive beta chains. All rows with the same CDR3 protein become a single entry with the most common DNA and genes. This sample comprises 100,000 to 150,000 distinct CDR3 sequences, about 24% of them detected only once. The ten largest account for roughly 33% of the sample. Points the paper makes about the study in general: The ex vivo response was dominated by HLA-C-restricted CMV-specific TCR beta clonotypes, and the single most frequent clonotype in two of eight donors was supplied by these HLA-C-restricted clonotypes. In both this cohort and an independent cohort of several hundred donors, the cumulative frequency of public TCR beta family members distinguished carriers of CMV infection plus the relevant HLA type.

The sequence links TRBV20-1 to TRBJ2-3, with the D assignment possibly TRBD1 or TRBD2, given 5 matching bases for each. The source is a human donor in good health (CMV status not recorded). Some clones in this sample may be carry-over from other donors' samples. The sequenced sample consisted of PBMCs, sequenced either directly or after in vitro stimulation (not recorded which). The CDR3 region has the sequence CSATGDGDTQYF. The DNA sequence is given as TGCAGTGCGACCGGGGACGGGGATACGCAGTATTTT.